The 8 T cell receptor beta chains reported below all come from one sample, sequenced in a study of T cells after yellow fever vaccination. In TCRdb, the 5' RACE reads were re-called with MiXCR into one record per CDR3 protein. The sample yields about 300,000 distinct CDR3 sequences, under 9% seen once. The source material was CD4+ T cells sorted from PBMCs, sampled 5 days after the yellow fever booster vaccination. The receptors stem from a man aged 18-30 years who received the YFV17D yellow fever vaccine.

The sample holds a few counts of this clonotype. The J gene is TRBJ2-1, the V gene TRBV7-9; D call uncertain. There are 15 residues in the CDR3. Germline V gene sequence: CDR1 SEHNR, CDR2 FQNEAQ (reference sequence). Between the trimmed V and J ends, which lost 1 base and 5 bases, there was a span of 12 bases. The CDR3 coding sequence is TGTGCCAGCAGCTTAGTGGCGATTAGGGACAATGAGCAGTTCTTC. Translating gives CASSLVAIRDNEQFF.

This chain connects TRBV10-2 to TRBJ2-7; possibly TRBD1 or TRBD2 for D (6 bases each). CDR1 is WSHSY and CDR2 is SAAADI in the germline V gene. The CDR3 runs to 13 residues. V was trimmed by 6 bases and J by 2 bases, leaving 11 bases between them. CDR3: CASRAGEAYEQYF. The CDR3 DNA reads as TGCGCCAGCAGAGCAGGGGAGGCCTACGAGCAGTACTTC.

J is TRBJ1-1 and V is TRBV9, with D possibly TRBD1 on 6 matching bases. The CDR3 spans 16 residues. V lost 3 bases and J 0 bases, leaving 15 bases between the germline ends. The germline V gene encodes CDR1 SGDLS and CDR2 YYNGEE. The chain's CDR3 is CASSGVGGIMNTEAFF. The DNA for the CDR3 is TGTGCCAGCAGCGGTGTAGGGGGGATCATGAACACTGAAGCTTTCTTT.

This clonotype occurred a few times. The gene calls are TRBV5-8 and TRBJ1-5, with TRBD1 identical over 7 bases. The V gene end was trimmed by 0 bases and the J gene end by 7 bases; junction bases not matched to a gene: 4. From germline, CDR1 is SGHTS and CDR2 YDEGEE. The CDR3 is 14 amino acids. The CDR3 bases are TGTGCCAGCAGCTTGGGCGACAGGGTCCAGCCCCAGCATTTT. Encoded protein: CASSLGDRVQPQHF.

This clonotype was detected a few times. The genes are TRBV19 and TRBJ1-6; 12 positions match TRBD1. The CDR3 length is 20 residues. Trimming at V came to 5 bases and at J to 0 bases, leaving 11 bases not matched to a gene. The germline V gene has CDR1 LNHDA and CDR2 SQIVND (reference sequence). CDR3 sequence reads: CASSSLWDRGRFSYNSPLHF. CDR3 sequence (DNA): TGTGCCAGTAGTTCTCTTTGGGACAGGGGGCGATTCTCCTATAATTCACCCCTCCACTTT.

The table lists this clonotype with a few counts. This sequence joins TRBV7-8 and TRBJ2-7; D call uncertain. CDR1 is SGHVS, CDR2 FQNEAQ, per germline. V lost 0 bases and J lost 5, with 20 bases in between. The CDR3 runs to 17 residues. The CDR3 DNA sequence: TGTGCCAGCAGCTTAGCGAGCCCCGGGTCTAGAAGGGACGAGCAGTACTTC. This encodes CASSLASPGSRRDEQYF.

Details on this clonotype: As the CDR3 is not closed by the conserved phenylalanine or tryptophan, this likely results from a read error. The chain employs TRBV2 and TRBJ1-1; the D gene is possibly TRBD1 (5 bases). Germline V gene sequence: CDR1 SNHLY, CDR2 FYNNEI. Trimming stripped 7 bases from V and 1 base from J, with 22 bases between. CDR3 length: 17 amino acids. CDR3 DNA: TGTGCCAGCACTCGCGGGGCGGGGGTGCTCGGGAACACTGAAGCTTTCCTT. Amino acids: CASTRGAGVLGNTEAFL.

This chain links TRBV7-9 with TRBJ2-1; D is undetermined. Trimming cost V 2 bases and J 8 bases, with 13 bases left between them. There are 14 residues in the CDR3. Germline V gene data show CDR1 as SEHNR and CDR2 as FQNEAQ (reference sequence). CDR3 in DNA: TGTGCCAGCAGCTTAAGGATAGCTGTGGATGAGCAGTTCTTC. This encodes CASSLRIAVDEQFF.